This is a list of T cell receptor beta chains from one sample in a study of blood T cell repertoires in COVID-19. Produced via immunoSEQ multiplex PCR; TCRdb's table is partial and in-frame only. Of approximately 300,000 clones in the sample, about 82% are singletons; the top ten hold 1.5% to 2%. The sequencing input was peripheral blood. All receptors come from a woman aged 50 to 60 with acute or convalescent COVID-19. Each CDR3 is given with its conserved first and last residue. Each record gives: CDR3 length, clone size, V gene, J gene, D gene, CDR3 DNA, CDR3 protein. A D gene is named only where the DNA matches it firmly. Clone size is shown for a subset of rows, as once, few, many or a class of expanded clone.

15	.	TRBV4-1	TRBJ1-3	TRBD1	TGCGCCAGCAGCCGGGGACAGGGCTCTGGAAACACCATATATTTT	CASSRGQGSGNTIYF
16	.	TRBV5-4	TRBJ2-4	.	TGTGCCAGCAGCTCCCAAGGGGGGGAGGCCAAAAACATTCAGTACTTC	CASSSQGGEAKNIQYF
15	.	TRBV7-6	TRBJ2-2	TRBD1	TGTGCCAGCAGCTTAGGTCTACAGGGGGTCGGGGAGCTGTTTTTT	CASSLGLQGVGELFF
13	.	TRBV19	TRBJ2-2	.	TGTGCCAGTAAGGGGCTAACAACCGGGGAGCTGTTTTTT	CASKGLTTGELFF
14	.	TRBV5-6	TRBJ1-2	.	TGTGCCAGCAGCGGGAAGGACGGGAAATATGGCTACACCTTC	CASSGKDGKYGYTF
14	.	TRBV7-3	TRBJ1-1	TRBD1	TGTGCCAGCAGCTACGACAGGGCCGTCACTGAAGCTTTCTTT	CASSYDRAVTEAFF
17	once	TRBV10-3	TRBJ1-4	.	TGTGCCATCAGTGAGTCATTGAGGGCGGCAACTAATGAAAAACTGTTTTTT	CAISESLRAATNEKLFF
15	.	TRBV4-2	TRBJ1-1	.	TGTGCCAGCAGCTCCCAGGTAGGGGGGGACACTGAAGCTTTCTTT	CASSSQVGGDTEAFF
14	once	TRBV4-3	TRBJ1-1	.	TGCGCCAGCAGCCGGAGTCACCCGAACACTGAAGCTTTCTTT	CASSRSHPNTEAFF
13	.	TRBV27	TRBJ2-1	.	TGTGCCAGCAGTTCTAGGTCTCGCGATGAGCAGTTCTTC	CASSSRSRDEQFF
15	.	TRBV11-2	TRBJ2-7	.	TGTGCCAGCAGCCGGCCAGTGGCGGCTGGCTACGAGCAGTACTTC	CASSRPVAAGYEQYF
15	.	TRBV18	TRBJ1-1	.	TGTGCCAGCTCACCACCTTCTGGTCGCGGGACTGAAGCTTTCTTT	CASSPPSGRGTEAFF
16	.	TRBV28	TRBJ2-7	TRBD2	TGTGCCAGCAGTTTGGGACTAGCGGGAGATCCCTACGAGCAGTACTTC	CASSLGLAGDPYEQYF
14	.	TRBV24-1	TRBJ2-1	TRBD2	TGTGCCACCAGGCCGCTAGCGGGAGCCCATGAGCAGTTCTTC	CATRPLAGAHEQFF
15	few	TRBV5-1	TRBJ2-7	.	TGCGCCAGCAGCTCCTCCTACCCCGGGGTGGGGGAGCAGTACTTC	CASSSSYPGVGEQYF
15	.	TRBV5-1	TRBJ2-7	TRBD1	TGCGCCAGCAGCGGCACTGGGACAGGGGGAGGCGAGCAGTACTTC	CASSGTGTGGGEQYF
16	.	TRBV19	TRBJ2-3	TRBD2	TGTGCCAGTAGTAGTCCCGGGACTACCTACACAGATACGCAGTATTTT	CASSSPGTTYTDTQYF
14	.	TRBV28	TRBJ2-1	TRBD1	TGTGCCAGCAGTTTCGGACAGGGGAGGTGGAAGCAGTTCTTC	CASSFGQGRWKQFF
13	.	TRBV12-3/TRBV12-4	TRBJ1-6	TRBD1	TGTGCCAGCGGGACAGGGAATAATTCACCCCTCCACTTT	CASGTGNNSPLHF
11	once	TRBV28	TRBJ2-7	.	TGTGCCAGCAATGGACAGTACGAGCAGTACTTC	CASNGQYEQYF
14	.	TRBV24-1	TRBJ1-1	.	TGTGCCACCAGTGATGTTGACAGGAACACTGAAGCTTTCTTT	CATSDVDRNTEAFF
15	.	TRBV24-1	TRBJ2-3	.	TGTGCCACCAGCCCCAGGTCCACTAGCACAGATACGCAGTATTTT	CATSPRSTSTDTQYF
14	.	TRBV9	TRBJ2-3	.	TGTGCCAGCACCTCGCGTTTGTACACAGATACGCAGTATTTT	CASTSRLYTDTQYF
13	.	TRBV3-1/TRBV3-2	TRBJ2-7	.	TGTGCCAGCTGGGGGCAGGAAGGCTACGAGCAGTACTTC	CASWGQEGYEQYF
14	.	TRBV7-2	TRBJ1-2	.	TGTGCCAGCAGCTTAGGCGGCTCAGGGCATGGCTACACCTTC	CASSLGGSGHGYTF
13	.	TRBV12-3/TRBV12-4	TRBJ2-7	.	TGTGCCAGCAGACTAAGCGGAAACTACGAGCAGTACTTC	CASRLSGNYEQYF
13	.	TRBV28	TRBJ2-1	.	TGTGCCAGCAGTACGAGCTCCTACAATGAGCAGTTCTTC	CASSTSSYNEQFF
16	.	TRBV19	TRBJ1-5	.	TGTGCCAGTAGTATCCCTCCGCGGGGTGGCAATCAGCCCCAGCATTTT	CASSIPPRGGNQPQHF
14	.	TRBV29-1	TRBJ2-7	TRBD1	TGCAGCGCCAGGACAGGGGAGGGCTCCTACGAGCAGTACTTC	CSARTGEGSYEQYF
16	.	TRBV18	TRBJ2-3	TRBD2	TGTGCCAGCTCAGCGGGACTAGCGGGAGTCACAGATACGCAGTATTTT	CASSAGLAGVTDTQYF
15	.	TRBV30	TRBJ1-4	TRBD1	TGTGCCTGGAGTACCCGACAGGGGCGGAATGAAAAACTGTTTTTT	CAWSTRQGRNEKLFF
14	.	TRBV10-3	TRBJ1-5	.	TGTGCCATCAGTGAGGGGCAGGGTTATCAGCCCCAGCATTTT	CAISEGQGYQPQHF
14	few	TRBV24-1	TRBJ1-2	.	TGTGCCACCAGTGATTCGTCAGGGGCGGATGGCTACACCTTC	CATSDSSGADGYTF
16	.	TRBV7-9	TRBJ2-7	.	TGTGCCAGCAGCCCCCCGCTGATTGGTCGGTTCGGCGAGCAGTACTTC	CASSPPLIGRFGEQYF
14	.	TRBV6-5	TRBJ1-4	.	TGTGCCAGCCGACGGGGGGCGCAGAGTGAAAAACTGTTTTTT	CASRRGAQSEKLFF
15	.	TRBV9	TRBJ2-1	TRBD2	TGTGCCAGCAGCGTAGGGGGAGGGCGATACGATGAGCAGTTCTTC	CASSVGGGRYDEQFF
14	.	TRBV29-1	TRBJ2-1	.	TGCAGCGTTGAAGATCTTAGAGAGAACAATGAGCAGTTCTTC	CSVEDLRENNEQFF
13	.	TRBV30	TRBJ1-2	TRBD1	TGTGCCTGGAGTGTAGCAGGGGGCTATGGCTACACCTTC	CAWSVAGGYGYTF
13	.	TRBV20-1	TRBJ1-4	.	TGCAGTGCTAGTCGCAGGGGTGGGGAAAAACTGTTTTTT	CSASRRGGEKLFF
13	.	TRBV30	TRBJ2-1	TRBD1	TGTGCCTGGAGTGTTAACAGGGGTTATGAGCAGTTCTTC	CAWSVNRGYEQFF
14	.	TRBV9	TRBJ2-7	.	TGTGCCAGCAGCGGACTGATGAGCTCCTACGAGCAGTACTTC	CASSGLMSSYEQYF
14	.	TRBV29-1	TRBJ1-3	TRBD1	TGCAGCGTAGGGGACAGGTCGTCTGGAAACACCATATATTTT	CSVGDRSSGNTIYF
14	.	TRBV9	TRBJ2-7	TRBD1	TGTGCCAGCAGCGTAGGGGTAGGGGGCAACGAGCAGTACTTC	CASSVGVGGNEQYF
14	.	TRBV5-1	TRBJ2-1	.	TGCGCCAGCAGCTTGGGGTCAGCCTACAATGAGCAGTTCTTC	CASSLGSAYNEQFF
17	once	TRBV19	TRBJ2-7	TRBD2	TGTGCCAGTAGGAGAGCGGGACTAGCAGGAACCACCTACGAGCAGTACTTC	CASRRAGLAGTTYEQYF
15	.	TRBV18	TRBJ2-1	TRBD2	TGTGCCAGCTCACCTAGCGGGAATTTTTACAATGAGCAGTTCTTC	CASSPSGNFYNEQFF
14	.	TRBV2	TRBJ2-5	.	TGTGCCAGCGGGGGACTCCGAGACTGGGAGACCCAGTACTTC	CASGGLRDWETQYF
13	.	TRBV2	TRBJ2-2	.	TGTGCCAGCAGGGAGGGTGGGACCGGGGAGCTGTTTTTT	CASREGGTGELFF
15	.	TRBV7-2	TRBJ2-1	TRBD2	TGTGCCAGCAGCGCCCCGAAGGCAGCGGGAGACGAGCAGTTCTTC	CASSAPKAAGDEQFF
14	.	TRBV7-2	TRBJ2-3	.	TGTGCCAGCAGCTTATACGGGAGTCCAGATACGCAGTATTTT	CASSLYGSPDTQYF
15	.	TRBV7-9	TRBJ2-1	TRBD2	TGTGCCAGCAGCTCATCTAGCGGGAGTTACAATGAGCAGTTCTTC	CASSSSSGSYNEQFF
12	once	TRBV11-1	TRBJ1-5	TRBD1	TGTGCCAGCAGCCAACAGGGGCAGCCCCAGCATTTT	CASSQQGQPQHF
16	.	TRBV3-1/TRBV3-2	TRBJ1-1	TRBD1	TGTGCCAGCAGCCAAAATTGGGACAGGGCGAACACTGAAGCTTTCTTT	CASSQNWDRANTEAFF
14	.	TRBV30	TRBJ1-5	TRBD1	TGTGCCTGGAGTCTAAGACAGGGGAGCCAGCCCCAGCATTTT	CAWSLRQGSQPQHF
16	.	TRBV19	TRBJ2-3	.	TGTGCCAGTAGAAGTTCCCACAGCGGAGCCCCAGATACGCAGTATTTT	CASRSSHSGAPDTQYF
14	.	TRBV19	TRBJ1-1	.	TGTGCCAGTAGTTTCAATACAGTGAACACTGAAGCTTTCTTT	CASSFNTVNTEAFF
21	.	TRBV6-2/TRBV6-3	TRBJ1-5	TRBD1	TGTGCCAGCAGTTCCCCCCCCCAGGGACAGGGGGCCCTTACGGGCAATCAGCCCCAGCATTTT	CASSSPPQGQGALTGNQPQHF